The 8 T cell receptor beta chains below all came from one sample that was sequenced in a study of blood T cell repertoires in COVID-19. Libraries were prepared by immunoSEQ multiplex PCR; TCRdb keeps only in-frame clonotypes and omits some of them. In the table there are 100,000 to 150,000 clones, approximately 82% of which are singletons. The sequenced sample consisted of peripheral blood. The source is a man older than 75 with active or convalescent COVID-19.

In this sample, this clone turned up once. The rearrangement uses TRBV6-5 and TRBJ1-1; D call uncertain. Per germline, CDR1 MNHEY and CDR2 SVGAGI. There are 14 residues in the CDR3. V lost 0 bases to trimming and J lost 1 base, with 6 bases between them. Here the CDR3 DNA reads TGTGCCAGCAGTTACTCTGGCGGGAACACTGAAGCTTTCTTT. Translating it yields CASSYSGGNTEAFF.

V gene TRBV19 combines with J gene TRBJ1-5; no clear D gene. The CDR3 has 14 residues. Germline CDR1 reads LNHDA; CDR2 reads SQIVND (reference sequence). V lost 5 bases and J 6 bases, leaving 14 bases between the germline ends. CDR3 DNA: TGTGCCAGTAGTCTACACGGGGTGGGTCAGCCCCAGCATTTT. It specifies CASSLHGVGQPQHF.

The rearrangement joins TRBV6-2 or TRBV6-3 to TRBJ2-7; tentative D call: TRBD1 (6 bases). Trimming left V 5 bases short and J 7 bases short, with 18 bases between. There are 14 residues in the CDR3. Germline assignment: CDR1 MNHEY and CDR2 SVGEGT. The CDR3 sequence: CASSRRTESWEQYF. CDR3 in DNA: TGTGCCAGCAGTCGTAGGACAGAGTCCTGGGAGCAGTACTTC.

The rearrangement joins TRBV5-4 to TRBJ2-3; D possibly corresponds to TRBD2 (6 bases). CDR3 length: 15 residues. Trimming stripped 2 bases from V and 0 bases from J, with 10 bases between. Looked up from germline, CDR1 is SGHNT and CDR2 is YYREEE (reference sequence). The CDR3 nucleotides are TGTGCCAGCAGCTTACTGGAGGGGAGCACAGATACGCAGTATTTT. The encoded protein is CASSLLEGSTDTQYF.

The chain combines TRBV11-1 with TRBJ2-7; tentative D call: TRBD2 (5 bases). Per germline, CDR1 SGHAT and CDR2 FQDESV (reference sequence). With 5 bases removed from V and 9 bases from J, the gap between germline ends came to 20 bases. The CDR3 contains 14 residues. The CDR3 region has the DNA TGTGCCAGCAGCCCAGACTTATTCCCGAGCGGGCAGTACTTC. This translates into CASSPDLFPSGQYF.

The chain couples TRBV4-1 to TRBJ2-2; TRBD1 matches at 7 bases. Losses at the gene ends were 4 bases for V and 5 bases for J; bases not matched to a gene: 10. Germline V CDR1 and CDR2: MGHRA, YSYEKL. The CDR3 is made up of 16 amino acids. For the CDR3, the DNA is TGCGCCAGCAGCCGCTCAGGACAGGAGCGAACCGGGGAGCTGTTTTTT. Translating gives CASSRSGQERTGELFF.

The chain has TRBV6-1 and TRBJ1-2; tentative D call: TRBD1 (6 bases). Trimming cost V 5 bases and J 2 bases, with 15 bases left between them. Germline values: CDR1 MNHNS, CDR2 SASEGT. The CDR3 consists of 15 residues. CDR3 amino acids: CASSPPTGSNYGYTF. DNA of the CDR3: TGTGCCAGCAGTCCCCCGACAGGTTCCAACTATGGCTACACCTTC.

V gene TRBV5-1 combines with J gene TRBJ2-3; D perhaps matches TRBD1 (6 bases). Germline assignment: CDR1 SGHRS and CDR2 YFSETQ. The V gene lost 4 bases and the J gene lost 0 bases, with 12 bases spanning the gap. This CDR3 comprises 15 residues. The CDR3 coding sequence is TGCGCCAGCAGCGTCGGACAGCCCAGCACAGATACGCAGTATTTT. Protein product: CASSVGQPSTDTQYF. Complete variable domain (other parts from reference TRBV5-1 and TRBJ2-3): KAGVTQTPRYLIKTRGQQVTLSCSPISGHRSVSWYQQTPGQGLQFLFEYFSETQRNKGNFPGRFSGRQFSNSRSEMNVSTLELGDSALYLCASSVGQPSTDTQYFGPGTRLTVL.